Only a few counts were recorded for the clone carrying this TCR beta chain. The antigen is unknown. This sample was taken from a study of Graves' ophthalmopathy and Graves' hyperthyroidism. General study results and limits: Blood shared most expanded thyroid clonotypes above 0.001 frequency. Progression of ophthalmopathy was predicted by the model with more than 70% sensitivity and 72.22% specificity.

Certain patients were not enrolled. These were patients with other autoimmune diseases, uncontrolled infections, pregnancy or lactation. The V gene's germline CDR1 is DFQATT and CDR2 SNEGSKA (reference sequence). The CDR3 runs 18 residues. Trimming took 3 bases from V and 6 from J; bases not matched to a gene: 15. RNA transcripts served as template for amplifying TCR beta CDR3 sequences. The first round was an RT-PCR with HTBI primers, and the second round was a multiplex PCR. TCRdb fed the multiplex PCR reads into MiXCR, producing one record per CDR3 protein. In the table there are around 670,000 distinct CDR3 sequences, around 40% of which are singletons.

The chain employs TRBV20-1 and TRBJ1-5; TRBD1 matches 12 bases. Sequencing was performed on peripheral blood. The sequence came from an adult man with Graves' ophthalmopathy. The CDR3 is CSASARGTGGRIGQPQHF. In DNA form, the CDR3 reads TGCAGTGCTAGTGCCCGTGGGACAGGGGGCCGAATAGGTCAGCCCCAGCATTTT.